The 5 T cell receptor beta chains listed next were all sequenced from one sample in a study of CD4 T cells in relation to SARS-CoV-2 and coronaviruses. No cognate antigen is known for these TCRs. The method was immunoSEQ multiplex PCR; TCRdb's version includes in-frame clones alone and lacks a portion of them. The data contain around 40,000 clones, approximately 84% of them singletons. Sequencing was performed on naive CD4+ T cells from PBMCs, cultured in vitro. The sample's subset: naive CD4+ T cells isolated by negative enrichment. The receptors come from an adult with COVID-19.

CDR3 bases: TGCAGCGTTGAGGCAGGACTCGGCTCGGGTGGCTACACCTTC. This gives the protein CSVEAGLGSGGYTF. This sequence joins TRBV29-1 and TRBJ1-2; D gene ambiguous. Trimming pared 3 bases from V and 7 bases from J, leaving 18 bases between. The germline gives CDR1 SQVTM, CDR2 ANQGSEA. This CDR3 region has 14 residues.

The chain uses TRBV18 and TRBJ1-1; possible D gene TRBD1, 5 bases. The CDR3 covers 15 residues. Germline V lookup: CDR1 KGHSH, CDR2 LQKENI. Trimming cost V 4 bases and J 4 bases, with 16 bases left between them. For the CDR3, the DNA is TGTGCCAGCTCACAGACAGCCGGGATGGGCACTGAAGCTTTCTTT. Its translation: CASSQTAGMGTEAFF.

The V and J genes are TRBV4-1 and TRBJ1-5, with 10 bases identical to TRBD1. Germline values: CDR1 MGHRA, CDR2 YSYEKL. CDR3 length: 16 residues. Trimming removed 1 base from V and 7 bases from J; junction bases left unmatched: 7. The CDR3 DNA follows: TGCGCCAGCAGCCAAGGGGGGGACAGGGGAAGACAGCCCCAGCATTTT. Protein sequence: CASSQGGDRGRQPQHF.

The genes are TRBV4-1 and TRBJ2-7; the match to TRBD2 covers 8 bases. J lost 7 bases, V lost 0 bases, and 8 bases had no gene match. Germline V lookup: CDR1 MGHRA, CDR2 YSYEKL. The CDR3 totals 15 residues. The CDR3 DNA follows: TGCGCCAGCAGCCAAGAGTGGGGACTAGTGTCTGAGCAGTACTTC. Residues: CASSQEWGLVSEQYF.

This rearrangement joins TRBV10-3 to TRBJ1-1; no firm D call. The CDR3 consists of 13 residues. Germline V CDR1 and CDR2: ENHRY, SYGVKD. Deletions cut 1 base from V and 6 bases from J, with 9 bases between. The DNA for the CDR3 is TGTGCCATCAGTGAGTTTGGGTTACCTGAAGCTTTCTTT. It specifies CAISEFGLPEAFF.